This T cell receptor beta chain is from a study of cytomegalovirus exposure and HLA in healthy donors. Findings of the study overall: Later on, an analysis tied over 15,000 TCR beta sequences to HLA alleles at 0.05 false discovery rate. It is likely that the observed cluster of highly shared sequence variants was a sequencing artifact.

60 Vbeta and 13 Jbeta primers were used in PCR. Sequencing used immunoSEQ multiplex PCR; TCRdb keeps in-frame clones, though not all of them. Among roughly 170,000 clones listed, 65% to 85% were seen once. V was trimmed by 5 bases and J by 2 bases, leaving 10 bases between them. The CDR3 runs 13 residues. The germline CDR1 and CDR2 sequences are MGHDK and SYGVNS. This clone occurred a few times. Its antigen is unknown. Sequencing used PBMCs. The sequence was obtained from a woman in her late teens or twenties in good health and CMV-seronegative. The chain links TRBV25-1 to TRBJ2-7; perhaps TRBD1 as D (6 bases). This CDR3 is CASSRAGAYEQYF. CDR3 sequence (DNA): TGTGCCAGCAGTAGGGCAGGGGCCTACGAGCAGTACTTC.